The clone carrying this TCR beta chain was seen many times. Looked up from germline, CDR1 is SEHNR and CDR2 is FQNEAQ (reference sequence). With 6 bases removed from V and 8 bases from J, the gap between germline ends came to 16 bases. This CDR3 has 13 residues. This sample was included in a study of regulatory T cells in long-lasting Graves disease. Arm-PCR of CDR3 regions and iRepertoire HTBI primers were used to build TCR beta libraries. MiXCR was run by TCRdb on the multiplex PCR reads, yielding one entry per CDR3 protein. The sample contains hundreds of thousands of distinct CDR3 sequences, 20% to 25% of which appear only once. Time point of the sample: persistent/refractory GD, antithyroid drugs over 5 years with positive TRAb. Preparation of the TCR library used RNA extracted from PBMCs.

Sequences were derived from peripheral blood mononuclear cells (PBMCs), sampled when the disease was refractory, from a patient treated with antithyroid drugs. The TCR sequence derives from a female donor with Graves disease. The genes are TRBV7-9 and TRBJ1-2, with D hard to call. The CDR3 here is CASSTGERRGYTF. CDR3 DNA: TGTGCCAGCAGTACTGGGGAACGTCGAGGCTACACCTTC.